This TCR beta chain was sequenced for a study of regulatory T cells in long-lasting Graves disease. Study observations and caveats: Fewer public clonotypes were shared by new patients (just under 1,000) than by persistent patients (2,741). Favored usage of TRBV28, TRBJ1-2 and TRBJ2-5 was recorded in persistent disease.

Germline V gives CDR1 GTSNPN, CDR2 SVGIG (reference sequence). Trimming pared 0 bases from V and 7 bases from J, leaving 9 bases between. The CDR3 sequence is 12 residues long. Time point here: newly diagnosed GD, antithyroid drugs for less than 3 months. The TCR library was prepared using RNA isolated from PBMCs. HTBI primers from iRepertoire and Arm-PCR of CDR3 regions yielded the TCR beta libraries. MiXCR, run by TCRdb on the multiplex PCR reads, gives a single entry per CDR3 protein. The profile shows roughly 440,000 distinct CDR3 sequences, about 16% of them singletons. This clonotype was observed a single time. What it binds is unknown. The same specimen was also included in a second study, on T cells in Graves' hyperthyroidism and ophthalmopathy. This second report adds: Blood samples included most of the expanded thyroid clonotypes exceeding 0.001.

This TCR was sampled from a woman between 18 and 29 years old with Graves disease. The chain couples TRBV30 to TRBJ1-2, with D unclear. The source was peripheral blood mononuclear cells (PBMCs), collected at new diagnosis, from a patient treated with antithyroid drugs. This CDR3 reads CAWSVRSGGYTF. The CDR3 DNA is TGTGCCTGGAGTGTACGGTCGGGTGGCTACACCTTC.